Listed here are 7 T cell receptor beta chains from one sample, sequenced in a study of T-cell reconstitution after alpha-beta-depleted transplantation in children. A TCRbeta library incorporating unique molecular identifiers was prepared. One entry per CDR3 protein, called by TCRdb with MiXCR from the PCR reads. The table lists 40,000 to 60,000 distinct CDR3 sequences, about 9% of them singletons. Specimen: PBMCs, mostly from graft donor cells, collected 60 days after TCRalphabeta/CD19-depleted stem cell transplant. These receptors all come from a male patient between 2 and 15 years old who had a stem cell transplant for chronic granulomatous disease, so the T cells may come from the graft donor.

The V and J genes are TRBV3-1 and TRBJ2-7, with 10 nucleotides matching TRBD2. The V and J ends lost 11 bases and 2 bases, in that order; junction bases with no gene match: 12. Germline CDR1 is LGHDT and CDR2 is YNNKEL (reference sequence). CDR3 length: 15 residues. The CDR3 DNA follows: TGTGCCTCCTGCCCCTCTAGCGGGGGAACCTACGAGCAGTACTTC. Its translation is CASCPSSGGTYEQYF.

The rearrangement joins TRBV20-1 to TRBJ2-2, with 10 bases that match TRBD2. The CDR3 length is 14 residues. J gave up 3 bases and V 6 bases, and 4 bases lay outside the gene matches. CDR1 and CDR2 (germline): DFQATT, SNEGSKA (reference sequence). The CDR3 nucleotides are TGCAGTGCCGGAGCGGGAGGGGACACCGGGGAGCTGTTTTTT. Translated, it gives CSAGAGGDTGELFF.

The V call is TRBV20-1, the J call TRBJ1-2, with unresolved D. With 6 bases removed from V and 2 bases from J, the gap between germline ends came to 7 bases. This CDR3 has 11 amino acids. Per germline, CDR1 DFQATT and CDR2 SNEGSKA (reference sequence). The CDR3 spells CSAQDNYGYTF. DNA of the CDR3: TGCAGTGCGCAAGACAACTATGGCTACACCTTC.

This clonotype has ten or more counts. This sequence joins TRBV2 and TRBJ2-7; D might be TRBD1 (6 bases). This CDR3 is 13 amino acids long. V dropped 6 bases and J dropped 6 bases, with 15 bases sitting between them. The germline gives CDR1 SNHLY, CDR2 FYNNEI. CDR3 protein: CASSFKTGLEQYF. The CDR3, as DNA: TGTGCCAGCAGCTTCAAAACAGGGCTCGAGCAGTACTTC.

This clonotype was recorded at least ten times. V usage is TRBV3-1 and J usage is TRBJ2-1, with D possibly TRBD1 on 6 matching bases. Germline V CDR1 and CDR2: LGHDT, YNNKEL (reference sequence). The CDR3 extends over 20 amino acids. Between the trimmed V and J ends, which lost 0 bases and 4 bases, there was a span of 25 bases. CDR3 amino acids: CASSQEVPGHSTSSYNEQFF. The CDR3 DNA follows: TGTGCCAGCAGCCAAGAGGTCCCGGGACACAGCACCTCCTCTTACAATGAGCAGTTCTTC.

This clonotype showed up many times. The CDR3 here is CASSLVVGVSGQGNSPLHF. CDR3 sequence (DNA): TGTGCCAGCAGCTTAGTTGTCGGGGTGTCCGGACAGGGGAATTCACCCCTCCACTTT. This chain links TRBV11-1 with TRBJ1-6; 9 nucleotides align to TRBD1. Germline V gene lookup returns CDR1 SGHAT and CDR2 FQDESV (reference sequence). The junction had 14 bases not matched to a gene; V was cut back by 1 base and J by 7 bases. The CDR3 runs 19 residues.

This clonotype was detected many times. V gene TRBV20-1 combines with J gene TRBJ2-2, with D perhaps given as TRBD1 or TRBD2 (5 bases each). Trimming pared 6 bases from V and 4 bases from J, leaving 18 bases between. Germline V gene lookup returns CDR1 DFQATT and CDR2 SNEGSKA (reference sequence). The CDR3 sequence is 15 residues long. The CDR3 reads CSARLRGPFTGELFF. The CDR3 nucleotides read TGCAGTGCGAGACTAAGGGGACCCTTCACCGGGGAGCTGTTTTTT.